This paragraph covers one TCR beta chain sequence. The germline CDR1 and CDR2 sequences are SGHRS and YFSETQ. With 0 bases removed from V and 0 bases from J, the gap between germline ends came to 11 bases. The CDR3 spans 16 residues. This entry comes from a study of blood T cell repertoires in COVID-19. Turning to the study itself: Samples of COVID-19 (acute and convalescent) were obtained from the United States, Italy and Spain. Nucleic acid was either cDNA or gDNA, and it came from T cells, B-cell-depleted T cells, or PBMCs.

As originally analysed: By means of reference gene primer amplification, nucleated cell counts were estimated. TCRdb keeps only in-frame clones here, not all; method: immunoSEQ multiplex PCR. V, J and clone size are those of that table, while D and trimming were read from the DNA. The sample carries 300,000 to 400,000 clones, approximately 89% recorded once. Sequenced: peripheral blood. The V and J genes are TRBV5-1 and TRBJ2-3; D may be TRBD2 (5 bases). The clonotype was recovered from a woman aged 18-29 years who had recovered from COVID-19. In DNA form, the CDR3 reads TGCGCCAGCAGCTTGGATGGCGGGCCTAGCACAGATACGCAGTATTTT. This encodes CASSLDGGPSTDTQYF.